The 24 T cell receptor beta chains given below trace back to one sample, sequenced in a study of T cell responses to AZD1222 COVID-19 vaccine. Clones were read by immunoSEQ multiplex PCR, and TCRdb kept only the in-frame ones, dropping some. The data hold tens of thousands of clones, with approximately 89% observed a single time. Sequencing used peripheral blood, obtained on day 0 of AZD1222 vaccination. These receptors all come from an adult in good health.

The rearrangement joins TRBV18 to TRBJ2-1; TRBD1 matches 7 bases. J gave up 5 bases and V 2 bases, and 6 bases lay outside the gene matches. The CDR3 runs to 15 residues. In germline, CDR1 is KGHSH, CDR2 LQKENI. CDR3 in DNA: TGTGCCAGCTCACCATTGTGGACAGGTAACAATGAGCAGTTCTTC. Its protein product is CASSPLWTGNNEQFF.

There are a few counts of this clone. V gene TRBV2 combines with J gene TRBJ2-1; 10 nucleotides align to TRBD2. Germline CDR1 reads SNHLY; CDR2 reads FYNNEI. The CDR3 totals 14 residues. V shed 7 bases, J shed 8 bases, and the junction held 8 bases outside the gene matches. This CDR3 reads CASTSSGSWDEQFF. The CDR3 nucleotides read TGTGCCAGCACGTCTAGCGGGAGTTGGGATGAGCAGTTCTTC.

The count of this clone is one. The rearrangement links TRBV11-2 to TRBJ1-5; 8 bases match TRBD1. The CDR3 is 15 amino acids. V dropped 8 bases and J dropped 4; count of bases not matched to a gene: 10. Per germline, CDR1 SGHAT and CDR2 FQNNGV. The CDR3: CASSQGGDLNQPQHF. Written as DNA, the CDR3 is TGTGCCAGCTCACAGGGGGGGGACCTAAATCAGCCCCAGCATTTT.

In nucleotides, the CDR3 is TGTGCCAGCAGTTTTGAACAGGGATCCCCAAGCTCCTACGAGCAGTACTTC. It is translated as CASSFEQGSPSSYEQYF. V is TRBV6-2 or TRBV6-3 and J is TRBJ2-7, with D possibly matching TRBD1 (6 bases). V shed 4 bases and J shed 0 bases, with 19 bases lying between them. The CDR3 is made up of 17 amino acids. The germline gives CDR1 MNHEY, CDR2 SVGEGT.

This clone was seen more than once but under ten times. This chain links TRBV6-5 with TRBJ1-5; tentative D call: TRBD1 (6 bases). In germline, CDR1 is MNHEY, CDR2 SVGAGI. This CDR3 spans 15 amino acids. The V end lost 6 bases, the J end lost 0 bases, and 12 bases lay between the germline ends. CDR3 nucleotides: TGTGCCAGCAGAGGACAGATAAATAGCAATCAGCCCCAGCATTTT. Its translation: CASRGQINSNQPQHF.

This sequence joins TRBV2 and TRBJ1-5, with D unresolved. Germline V gene sequence: CDR1 SNHLY, CDR2 FYNNEI. The CDR3 runs 14 residues. V lost 1 base to trimming and J lost 9 bases, with 13 bases between them. The CDR3 is CASSEDSFQWPQHF. In nucleotides, the CDR3 is TGTGCCAGCAGTGAAGATTCCTTCCAATGGCCCCAGCATTTT.

About this clone: Other DNA sequences from this sample encode an identical CDR3 as well. CDR3 coding DNA: TGCGCCAGCAGCTTGTCGGGGGGCTCCTACGAGCAGTACTTC. Translation gives CASSLSGGSYEQYF. This chain uses TRBV5-1 with TRBJ2-7; 7 positions agree with TRBD2. CDR3 length equals 14 residues. With 1 base clipped from V and 0 bases from J, the junction kept 1 base outside the gene matches. Germline-derived CDR1 and CDR2 are SGHRS and YFSETQ.

This clone was observed a few times. V gene TRBV10-1 combines with J gene TRBJ2-1; TRBD2 matches 10 bases. Trimming at V came to 3 bases and at J to 14 bases, leaving 7 bases not matched to a gene. CDR3 length: 13 amino acids. CDR1 is WNHNN, CDR2 SYGVQD, per germline (reference sequence). The CDR3 DNA is TGCGCCAGCAGTGAAGCTAGCGGGGGTTCGAAGTTCTTC. It encodes CASSEASGGSKFF.

This chain connects TRBV24-1 to TRBJ2-3, with 8 bases identical to TRBD2. Germline V lookup: CDR1 KGHDR, CDR2 SFDVKD. The V and J ends lost 4 bases and 2 bases, in that order; junction bases with no gene match: 7. There are 16 residues in the CDR3. The DNA for the CDR3 is TGTGCCACCAGTGAACTACTAGCGGCCAACACAGATACGCAGTATTTT. The encoded protein is CATSELLAANTDTQYF.

The genes are TRBV5-1 and TRBJ2-5, with 9 bases that match TRBD2. Germline CDR1 is SGHRS and CDR2 is YFSETQ. The V and J ends lost 3 bases and 5 bases, in that order; junction bases with no gene match: 8. There are 15 residues in the CDR3. The CDR3 bases are TGCGCCAGCAGCTCGGGACTAGCTAGAAGGGAGACCCAGTACTTC. Protein: CASSSGLARRETQYF.

The chain recombines TRBV7-2 with TRBJ2-5, with TRBD1 matching over 11 bases. Trimming at V came to 0 bases and at J to 4 bases, leaving 10 bases not matched to a gene. The CDR3 is 18 residues long. Germline V CDR1 and CDR2: SGHTA, FQGNSA. DNA for the CDR3: TGTGCCAGCAGCTTAGCCAGGGGACAGGGGGTTCTCCGAGAGACCCAGTACTTC. Translation: CASSLARGQGVLRETQYF.

The chain links TRBV2 to TRBJ1-1, with D possibly being TRBD1 (5 bases). The V end lost 8 bases, the J end lost 8 bases, and 18 bases lay between the germline ends. Germline V lookup: CDR1 SNHLY, CDR2 FYNNEI. This CDR3 contains 13 residues. This chain's CDR3 is CASGRSAGREAFF. The CDR3 DNA reads as TGTGCCAGCGGTCGCTCAGCGGGACGCGAAGCTTTCTTT. Based on the CDR3 plus reference TRBV2 and TRBJ1-1, the full variable domain is EPEVTQTPSHQVTQMGQEVILRCVPISNHLYFYWYRQILGQKVEFLVSFYNNEISEKSEIFDDQFSVERPDGSNFTLKIRSTKLEDSAMYFCASGRSAGREAFFGQGTRLTVV.

J is TRBJ1-6 and V is TRBV11-2, with D uncertain. Germline assignment: CDR1 SGHAT and CDR2 FQNNGV. Trimming left V 3 bases short and J 7 bases short, with 16 bases between. The CDR3 totals 16 residues. The CDR3 nucleotides read TGTGCCAGCAGCTTGAATAGACCTAGCTCCAATTCACCCCTCCACTTT. Amino acids: CASSLNRPSSNSPLHF.

This clone was seen only once. The chain joins TRBV6-5 to TRBJ1-4; the D is unclear. Between the trimmed V and J ends, which lost 7 bases and 8 bases, there was a span of 14 bases. The CDR3 runs to 13 residues. The germline gives CDR1 MNHEY, CDR2 SVGAGI. CDR3 loop: CASNFKREEKLFF. For the CDR3, the DNA is TGTGCCAGCAATTTCAAAAGAGAGGAAAAACTGTTTTTT.

CDR3 loop: CASRDGRGPLGGYTF. In nucleotides, the CDR3 is TGTGCCAGCAGGGATGGGCGGGGACCCCTTGGTGGCTACACCTTC. The chain uses TRBV5-4 and TRBJ1-2; D is perhaps TRBD1 (5 bases). Germline CDR1 reads SGHNT; CDR2 reads YYREEE (reference sequence). V was pared by 5 bases and J by 7 bases, with 21 bases between. The CDR3 spans 15 residues.

This sequence joins TRBV28 and TRBJ2-7, with D maybe TRBD1 (6 bases). V was trimmed by 3 bases and J by 4 bases, leaving 10 bases between them. Germline CDR1 reads MDHEN; CDR2 reads SYDVKM. The CDR3 length is 13 residues. This chain's CDR3 is CASSFQGRYEQYF. CDR3 DNA: TGTGCCAGCAGTTTCCAGGGGCGGTACGAGCAGTACTTC.

The CDR3 nucleotides are TGTGCCAGCAGCTTAGCCGGCGGCTCACCCCTCCACTTT. It codes for CASSLAGGSPLHF. The V and J genes are TRBV7-2 and TRBJ1-6; D gene uncertain. The CDR3 has 13 residues. The V and J ends lost 0 bases and 10 bases respectively, with 7 bases between them. Germline V gene lookup returns CDR1 SGHTA and CDR2 FQGNSA.

The chain uses TRBV2 and TRBJ1-4; no firm D call. Trimming stripped 5 bases from V and 0 bases from J, with 16 bases between. The CDR3 spans 17 residues. Per germline, CDR1 SNHLY and CDR2 FYNNEI. CDR3 DNA sequence: TGTGCCAGCAGTCCTCATGGGCCGGGGACAACTAATGAAAAACTGTTTTTT. It codes for CASSPHGPGTTNEKLFF.

Regarding this clone: The sample has other DNA sequences that encode this CDR3 too. The chain has TRBV6-5 and TRBJ2-7; 10 bases are shared with TRBD1. Losses at the gene ends were 2 bases for V and 2 bases for J; bases not matched to a gene: 3. This CDR3 spans 15 amino acids. Germline V gene data show CDR1 as MNHEY and CDR2 as SVGAGI. CDR3 nucleotides: TGTGCCAGCAGTTACCGGGACAGGGGCACCTACGAGCAGTACTTC. This translates into CASSYRDRGTYEQYF.

V and J are TRBV5-1 and TRBJ2-3; a weak D match, TRBD1 (5 bases). Germline assignment: CDR1 SGHRS and CDR2 YFSETQ. This CDR3 has 15 amino acids. V was clipped by 0 bases and J by 1 base, with 9 bases between them. CDR3 in amino acids: CASSLEGHGTDTQYF. DNA of the CDR3: TGCGCCAGCAGCTTGGAGGGGCACGGCACAGATACGCAGTATTTT. Full variable domain (missing parts from reference TRBV5-1 and TRBJ2-3): KAGVTQTPRYLIKTRGQQVTLSCSPISGHRSVSWYQQTPGQGLQFLFEYFSETQRNKGNFPGRFSGRQFSNSRSEMNVSTLELGDSALYLCASSLEGHGTDTQYFGPGTRLTVL.

The chain links TRBV7-8 to TRBJ1-2, with 10 positions matching TRBD1. Germline CDR1 is SGHVS and CDR2 is FQNEAQ. The CDR3 runs 16 residues. With V trimmed by 5 bases and J by 7 bases, 13 bases remained unmatched. The CDR3 bases are TGTGCCAGCAGCCGAGGGACAGGGGCAGGTTTACGTGGCTACACCTTC. This gives the protein CASSRGTGAGLRGYTF. Together with reference TRBV7-8 and TRBJ1-2, the CDR3 gives the full variable domain: GAGVSQSPRYKVAKRGQDVALRCDPISGHVSLFWYQQALGQGPEFLTYFQNEAQLDKSGLPSDRFFAERPEGSVSTLKIQRTQQEDSAVYLCASSRGTGAGLRGYTFGSGTRLTVV.

The rearrangement joins TRBV6-1 to TRBJ1-1, with D possibly being TRBD1 (5 bases). V was trimmed by 0 bases and J by 6 bases, leaving 14 bases between them. There are 15 residues in the CDR3. Germline CDR1 reads MNHNS; CDR2 reads SASEGT. In nucleotides, the CDR3 is TGTGCCAGCAGTGAAGCGTCCCTCATAGGGGCTGAAGCTTTCTTT. It translates to CASSEASLIGAEAFF.

For this clone: The sample holds other DNA sequences that translate to the same CDR3. The chain employs TRBV19 and TRBJ2-3, with TRBD1 matching 7 bases. Germline CDR1 LNHDA, CDR2 SQIVND (reference sequence). This CDR3 comprises 14 residues. V trimming: 3 bases; J trimming: 2 bases; junction bases outside the gene matches: 2. The CDR3 sequence is CASSIQGVTDTQYF. CDR3 bases: TGTGCCAGTAGTATTCAGGGGGTCACAGATACGCAGTATTTT.

The V and J genes are TRBV3-1 (or the pseudogene TRBV3-2) and TRBJ2-5, with 15 bases lining up with TRBD2. Germline trimming cut 2 bases from V and 11 bases from J; bases unmatched to any gene: 9. Germline V gene data show CDR1 as LGHDT and CDR2 as YNNKEL (reference sequence). There are 16 residues in the CDR3. The CDR3 nucleotides are TGTGCCAGCAGCCAACATGGACTAGCGGGAGGGCCAATTCAGTACTTC. This gives the protein CASSQHGLAGGPIQYF.